This passage covers 8 T cell receptor beta chains from one sample sequenced in a study of cytomegalovirus exposure and HLA in healthy donors. 60 Vbeta and 13 Jbeta primers were used in PCR. Measured with immunoSEQ multiplex PCR; TCRdb has only the in-frame clones, and not every one. The data hold tens of thousands of clones, with approximately 80% observed a single time. Specimen: PBMCs. Source of these receptors: a man younger than 35 in good health and CMV-seronegative.

The chain combines TRBV5-1 with TRBJ2-5; TRBD1 is a possible D gene (5 bases). The DNA matches TRBJ2-7 better at its end, which makes the J call doubtful. Germline values: CDR1 SGHRS, CDR2 YFSETQ. CDR3 length: 14 residues. The DNA for the CDR3 is TGCGCCAGCAGCTTGAGGGGAAGGGTCTACGAGCAGTACTTC. It specifies CASSLRGRVYEQYF.

This clone was detected only once. The CDR3 region is CSVERGDSGNTIYF. The CDR3 DNA sequence: TGCAGCGTTGAACGCGGCGACTCTGGAAACACCATATATTTT. This chain links TRBV29-1 with TRBJ1-3; D uncertain. Germline lookup yields CDR1 SQVTM and CDR2 ANQGSEA. V dropped 2 bases and J dropped 0 bases, with 8 bases sitting between them. The CDR3 covers 14 residues.

The chain is built from TRBV10-1 and TRBJ1-6, with D possibly TRBD1 on 5 matching bases. From germline, CDR1 is WNHNN and CDR2 SYGVQD (reference sequence). V lost 7 bases and J lost 4, with 11 bases in between. The CDR3 covers 14 residues. The CDR3 sequence: CASTAGEYNSPLHF. The DNA of the CDR3 is TGCGCCAGCACCGCGGGGGAGTATAATTCACCCCTCCACTTT.

Comments on this clone: Other DNA sequences in this sample translate to the same CDR3. Written as DNA, the CDR3 is TGTGCCATCAGTCCCCGGGAGGTCTATAATTCACCCCTCCACTTT. This encodes CAISPREVYNSPLHF. The V call is TRBV10-3, the J call TRBJ1-6, with D unclear. This CDR3 has 15 residues. The germline gives CDR1 ENHRY, CDR2 SYGVKD. Trimming cost V 5 bases and J 3 bases, with 11 bases left between them.

The genes are TRBV15 and TRBJ1-4, with D tentatively TRBD1 (6 bases). The CDR3 has 14 residues. V lost 6 bases and J lost 7, with 15 bases in between. CDR1 is LNHNV, CDR2 YYDKDF, per germline (reference sequence). DNA of the CDR3: TGTGCCACCAGGGATACAGGGAGGGGTGAAAAACTGTTTTTT. Its protein is CATRDTGRGEKLFF.

The rearrangement links TRBV19 to TRBJ2-5; 8 nucleotides match TRBD2. The CDR3 length is 14 residues. Germline V gene lookup returns CDR1 LNHDA and CDR2 SQIVND (reference sequence). V was pared by 6 bases and J by 5 bases, with 8 bases of the junction left unmatched. This chain's CDR3 is CASSSGGRGETQYF. CDR3 in DNA: TGTGCCAGTAGCTCGGGGGGGAGAGGGGAGACCCAGTACTTC.

The genes are TRBV28 and TRBJ1-4, with TRBD1 identical over 7 bases. Germline assignment: CDR1 MDHEN and CDR2 SYDVKM. V was pared by 3 bases and J by 3 bases, with 7 bases of the junction left unmatched. The CDR3 is made up of 16 amino acids. The CDR3 nucleotides are TGTGCCAGCAGTTTTCCCCACAGGGGAGCTAATGAAAAACTGTTTTTT. Its protein is CASSFPHRGANEKLFF.

The chain uses TRBV7-3 and TRBJ2-6, with D perhaps matching TRBD2 (5 bases). This CDR3 region has 17 residues. Germline CDR1 is SGHTA and CDR2 is FQGTGA. Trimming pared 0 bases from V and 1 base from J, leaving 10 bases between. The DNA for the CDR3 is TGTGCCAGCAGCTTAACGATGCGAGGGTCTGGGGCCAACGTCCTGACTTTC. This gives the protein CASSLTMRGSGANVLTF.